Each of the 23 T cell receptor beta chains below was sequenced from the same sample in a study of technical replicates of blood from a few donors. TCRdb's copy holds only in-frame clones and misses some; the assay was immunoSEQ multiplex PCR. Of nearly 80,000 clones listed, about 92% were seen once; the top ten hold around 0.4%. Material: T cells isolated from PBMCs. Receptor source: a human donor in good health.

CDR3 in DNA: TGTGCCAGCAGTGGGCAGGTAGCTAACTATGGCTACACCTTC. This translates into CASSGQVANYGYTF. The V call is TRBV2, the J call TRBJ1-2; no reliable D call. Trimming removed 4 bases at V and 0 bases at J, with 9 bases between. In germline, CDR1 is SNHLY, CDR2 FYNNEI. The CDR3 contains 14 residues. The whole variable domain, filled in from reference TRBV2 and TRBJ1-2, reads EPEVTQTPSHQVTQMGQEVILRCVPISNHLYFYWYRQILGQKVEFLVSFYNNEISEKSEIFDDQFSVERPDGSNFTLKIRSTKLEDSAMYFCASSGQVANYGYTFGSGTRLTVV.

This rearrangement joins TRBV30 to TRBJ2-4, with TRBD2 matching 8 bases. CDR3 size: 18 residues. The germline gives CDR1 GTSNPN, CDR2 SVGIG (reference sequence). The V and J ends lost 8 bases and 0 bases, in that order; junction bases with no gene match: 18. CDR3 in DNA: TGTGCCATGAGAGGGGGACTAGGAACGCGGCTAGCCAAAAACATTCAGTACTTC. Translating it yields CAMRGGLGTRLAKNIQYF.

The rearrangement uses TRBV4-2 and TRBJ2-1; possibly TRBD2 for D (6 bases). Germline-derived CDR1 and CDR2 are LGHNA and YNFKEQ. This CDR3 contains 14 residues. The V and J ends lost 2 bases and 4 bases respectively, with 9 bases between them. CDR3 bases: TGTGCCAGCAGCCAACCGGGAGAATACAATGAGCAGTTCTTC. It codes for CASSQPGEYNEQFF.

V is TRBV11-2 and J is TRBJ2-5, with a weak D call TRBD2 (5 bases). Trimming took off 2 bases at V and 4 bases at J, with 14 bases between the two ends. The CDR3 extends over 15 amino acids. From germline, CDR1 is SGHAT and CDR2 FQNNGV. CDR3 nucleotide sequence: TGTGCCAGCAGCTTACGGGGAATTCCGCGAGAGACCCAGTACTTC. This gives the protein CASSLRGIPRETQYF.

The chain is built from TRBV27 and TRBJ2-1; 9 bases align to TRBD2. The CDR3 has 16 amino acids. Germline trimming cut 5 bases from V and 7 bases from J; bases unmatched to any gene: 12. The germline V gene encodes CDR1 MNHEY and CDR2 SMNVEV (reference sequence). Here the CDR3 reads CASSHRREGPSNEQFF. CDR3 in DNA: TGTGCCAGCAGTCACCGGCGGGAGGGCCCGAGTAATGAGCAGTTCTTC.

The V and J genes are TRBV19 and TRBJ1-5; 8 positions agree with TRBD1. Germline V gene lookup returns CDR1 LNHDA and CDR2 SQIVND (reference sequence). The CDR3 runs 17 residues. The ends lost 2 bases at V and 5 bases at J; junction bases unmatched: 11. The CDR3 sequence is CASSILGQGGNYQPQHF. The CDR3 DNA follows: TGTGCCAGTAGTATACTCGGACAGGGCGGAAACTATCAGCCCCAGCATTTT. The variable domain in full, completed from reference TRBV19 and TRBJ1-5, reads DGGITQSPKYLFRKEGQNVTLSCEQNLNHDAMYWYRQDPGQGLRLIYYSQIVNDFQKGDIAEGYSVSREKKESFPLTVTSAQKNPTAFYLCASSILGQGGNYQPQHFGDGTRLSIL.

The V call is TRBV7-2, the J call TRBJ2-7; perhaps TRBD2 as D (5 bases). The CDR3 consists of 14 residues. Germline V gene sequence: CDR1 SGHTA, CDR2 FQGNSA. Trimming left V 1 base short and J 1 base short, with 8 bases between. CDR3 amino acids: CASSLDGKSYEQYF. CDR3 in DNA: TGTGCCAGCAGCTTAGACGGGAAGTCCTACGAGCAGTACTTC.

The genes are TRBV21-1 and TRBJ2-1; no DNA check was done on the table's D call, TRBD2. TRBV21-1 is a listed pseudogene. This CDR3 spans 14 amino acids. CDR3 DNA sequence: TGTGCCAGCAGCAAAGAGGGGAGGAACAATGAGCAGTTCTTC. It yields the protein CASSKEGRNNEQFF.

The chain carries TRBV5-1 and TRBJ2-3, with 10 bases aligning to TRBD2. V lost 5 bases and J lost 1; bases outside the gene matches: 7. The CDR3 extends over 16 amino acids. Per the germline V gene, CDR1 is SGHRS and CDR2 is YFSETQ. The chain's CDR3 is CASRVPLAGGTDTQYF. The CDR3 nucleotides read TGCGCCAGCAGAGTACCTCTAGCGGGAGGCACAGATACGCAGTATTTT.

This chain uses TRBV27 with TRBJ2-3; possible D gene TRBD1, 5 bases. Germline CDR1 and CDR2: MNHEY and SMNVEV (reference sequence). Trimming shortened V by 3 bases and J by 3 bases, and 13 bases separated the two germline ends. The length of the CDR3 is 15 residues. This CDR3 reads CASSFSQGGTDTQYF. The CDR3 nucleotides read TGTGCCAGCAGTTTCAGCCAGGGTGGAACAGATACGCAGTATTTT.

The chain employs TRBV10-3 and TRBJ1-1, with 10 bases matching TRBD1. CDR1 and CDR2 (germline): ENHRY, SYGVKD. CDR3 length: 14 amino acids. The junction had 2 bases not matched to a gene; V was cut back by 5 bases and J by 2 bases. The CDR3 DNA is TGTGCCATCAGTTGGACAGGGGGTAACACTGAAGCTTTCTTT. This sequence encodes CAISWTGGNTEAFF.

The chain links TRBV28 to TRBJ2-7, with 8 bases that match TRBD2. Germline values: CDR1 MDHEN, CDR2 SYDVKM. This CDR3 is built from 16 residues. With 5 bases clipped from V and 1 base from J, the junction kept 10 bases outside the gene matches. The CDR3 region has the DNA TGTGCCAGCAGTCGGTCCAAGCGGGAGATGTCCTACGAGCAGTACTTC. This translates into CASSRSKREMSYEQYF.

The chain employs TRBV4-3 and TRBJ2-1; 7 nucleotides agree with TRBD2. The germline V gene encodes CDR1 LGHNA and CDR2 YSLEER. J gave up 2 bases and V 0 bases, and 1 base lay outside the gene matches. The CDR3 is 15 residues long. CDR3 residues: CASSQERETYNEQFF. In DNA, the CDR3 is TGCGCCAGCAGCCAAGAGCGGGAGACCTACAATGAGCAGTTCTTC.

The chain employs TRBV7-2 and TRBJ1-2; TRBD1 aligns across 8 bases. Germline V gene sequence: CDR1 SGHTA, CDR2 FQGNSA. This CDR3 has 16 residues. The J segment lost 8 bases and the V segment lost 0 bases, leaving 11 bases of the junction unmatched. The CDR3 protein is CASSLAGTGALLGYTF. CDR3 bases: TGTGCCAGCAGCTTAGCCGGGACAGGAGCCCTCTTGGGCTACACCTTC.

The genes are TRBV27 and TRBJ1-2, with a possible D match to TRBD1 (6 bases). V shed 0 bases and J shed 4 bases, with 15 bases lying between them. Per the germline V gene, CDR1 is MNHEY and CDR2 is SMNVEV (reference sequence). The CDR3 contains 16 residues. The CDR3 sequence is CASSLSGARGAYGYTF. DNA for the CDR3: TGTGCCAGCAGTTTATCAGGGGCCCGGGGGGCCTATGGCTACACCTTC.

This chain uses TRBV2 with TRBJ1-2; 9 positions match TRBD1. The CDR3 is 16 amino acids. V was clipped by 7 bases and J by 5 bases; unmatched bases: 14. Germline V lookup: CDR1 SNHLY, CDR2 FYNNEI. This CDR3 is CASTGDRAWTAYGYTF. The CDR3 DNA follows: TGTGCCAGCACCGGGGACAGGGCGTGGACTGCTTATGGCTACACCTTC.

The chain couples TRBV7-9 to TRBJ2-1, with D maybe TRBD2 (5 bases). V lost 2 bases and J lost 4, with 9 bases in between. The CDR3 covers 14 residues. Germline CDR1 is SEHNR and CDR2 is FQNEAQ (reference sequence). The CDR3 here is CASSLTSRYNEQFF. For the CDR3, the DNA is TGTGCCAGCAGCTTAACTAGTAGGTACAATGAGCAGTTCTTC.

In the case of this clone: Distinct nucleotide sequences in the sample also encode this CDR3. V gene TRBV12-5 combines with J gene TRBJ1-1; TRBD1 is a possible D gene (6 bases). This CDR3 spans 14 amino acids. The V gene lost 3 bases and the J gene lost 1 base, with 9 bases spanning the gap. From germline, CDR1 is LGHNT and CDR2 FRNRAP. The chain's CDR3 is CASGLGQQNTEAFF. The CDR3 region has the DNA TGTGCTAGTGGTTTAGGACAGCAGAACACTGAAGCTTTCTTT.

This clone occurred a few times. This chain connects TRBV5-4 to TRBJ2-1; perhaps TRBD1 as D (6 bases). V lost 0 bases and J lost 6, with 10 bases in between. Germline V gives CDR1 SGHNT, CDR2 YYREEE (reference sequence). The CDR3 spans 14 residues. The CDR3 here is CASSLGGTLNEQFF. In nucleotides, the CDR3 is TGTGCCAGCAGCTTGGGTGGGACACTCAATGAGCAGTTCTTC. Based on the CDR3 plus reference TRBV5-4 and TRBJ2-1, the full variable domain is ETGVTQSPTHLIKTRGQQVTLRCSSQSGHNTVSWYQQALGQGPQFIFQYYREEENGRGNFPPRFSGLQFPNYSSELNVNALELDDSALYLCASSLGGTLNEQFFGPGTRLTVL.

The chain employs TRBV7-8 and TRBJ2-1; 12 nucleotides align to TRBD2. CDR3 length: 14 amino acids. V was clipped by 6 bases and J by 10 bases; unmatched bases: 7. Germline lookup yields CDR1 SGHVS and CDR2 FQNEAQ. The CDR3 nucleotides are TGTGCCAGCAGTCCTTCTAGCGGGAGGGCCGAGCAGTTCTTC. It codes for CASSPSSGRAEQFF. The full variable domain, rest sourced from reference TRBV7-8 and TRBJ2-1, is GAGVSQSPRYKVAKRGQDVALRCDPISGHVSLFWYQQALGQGPEFLTYFQNEAQLDKSGLPSDRFFAERPEGSVSTLKIQRTQQEDSAVYLCASSPSSGRAEQFFGPGTRLTVL.

Written as DNA, the CDR3 is TGTGCCAGTACTCAGGGGCCAGGTACAGATACGCAGTATTTT. It specifies CASTQGPGTDTQYF. This rearrangement joins TRBV19 to TRBJ2-3; TRBD1 is a possible D gene (6 bases). The CDR3 contains 14 residues. Germline V gives CDR1 LNHDA, CDR2 SQIVND (reference sequence). The V gene lost 7 bases and the J gene lost 3 bases, with 14 bases spanning the gap.

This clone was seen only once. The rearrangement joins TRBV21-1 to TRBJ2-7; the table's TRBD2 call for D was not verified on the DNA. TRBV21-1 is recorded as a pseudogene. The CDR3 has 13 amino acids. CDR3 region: CASSKDIGLAGRF. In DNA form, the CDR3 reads TGTGCCAGCAGCAAAGATATAGGACTAGCGGGACGTTTC.

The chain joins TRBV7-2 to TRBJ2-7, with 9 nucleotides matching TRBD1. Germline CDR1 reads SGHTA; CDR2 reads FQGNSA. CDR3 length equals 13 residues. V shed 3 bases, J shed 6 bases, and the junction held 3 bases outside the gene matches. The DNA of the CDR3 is TGTGCCAGCAGCTTGGGGGGACAGGGCGAGCAGTACTTC. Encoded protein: CASSLGGQGEQYF.